The source of this TCR beta chain is a study of T-cell reconstitution after alpha-beta-depleted transplantation in children. Findings and caveats of the study: Newly produced T cells mostly provided counts and TCRbeta diversity after one year, as hyperexpanded clones declined. Approximately two months post-transplant, alpha-beta T cells reportedly originated from several hundred expanded graft clones.

J was trimmed by 7 bases and V by 5 bases; bases with no gene match: 8. The germline gives CDR1 DFQATT, CDR2 SNEGSKA (reference sequence). CDR3 length: 13 residues. Regarding this clonotype: Its antigen is unidentified.

Unique molecular identifiers featured in how the TCRbeta library was prepared. Each CDR3 protein gets one entry after TCRdb re-called the PCR reads with MiXCR. The table shows around 200,000 distinct CDR3 sequences, with under 20% occurring only once. This chain uses TRBV20-1 with TRBJ2-1, with 7 bases fitting TRBD1. Source: PBMCs, mostly from graft donor cells, taken 360 days after TCRalphabeta/CD19-depleted stem cell transplant. The clonotype originates from a male patient aged 2-9 years who had a stem cell transplant for acute lymphoblastic leukemia, so the T cells may come from the graft donor. The CDR3 nucleotides read TGCAGTGCTCATGGGCCAGGGGGTAATGAGCAGTTCTTC. Its protein product is CSAHGPGGNEQFF.